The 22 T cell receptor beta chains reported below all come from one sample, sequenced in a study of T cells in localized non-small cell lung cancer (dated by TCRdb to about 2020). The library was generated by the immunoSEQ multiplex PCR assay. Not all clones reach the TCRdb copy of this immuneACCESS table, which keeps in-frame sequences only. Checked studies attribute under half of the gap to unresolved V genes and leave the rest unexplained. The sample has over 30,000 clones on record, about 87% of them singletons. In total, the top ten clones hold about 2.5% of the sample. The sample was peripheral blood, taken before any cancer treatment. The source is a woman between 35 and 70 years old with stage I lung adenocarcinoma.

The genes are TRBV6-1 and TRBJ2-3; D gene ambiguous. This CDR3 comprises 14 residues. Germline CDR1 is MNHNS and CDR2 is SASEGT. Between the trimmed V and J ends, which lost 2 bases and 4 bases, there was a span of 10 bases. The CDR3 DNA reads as TGTGCCAGCAGTGAATTTGTTTTCTCAGATACGCAGTATTTT. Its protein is CASSEFVFSDTQYF.

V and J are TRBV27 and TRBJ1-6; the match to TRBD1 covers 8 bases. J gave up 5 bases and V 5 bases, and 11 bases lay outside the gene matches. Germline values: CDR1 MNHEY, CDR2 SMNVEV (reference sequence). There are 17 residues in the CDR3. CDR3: CASSPRGQALNNSPLHF. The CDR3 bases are TGTGCCAGCAGTCCGAGGGGACAGGCCCTCAATAATTCACCCCTCCACTTT.

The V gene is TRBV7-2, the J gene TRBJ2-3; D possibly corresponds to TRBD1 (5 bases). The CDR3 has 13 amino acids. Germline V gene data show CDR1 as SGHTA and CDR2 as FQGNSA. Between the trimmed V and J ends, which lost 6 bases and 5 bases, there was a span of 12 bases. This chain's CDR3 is CASSYQGIDTQYF. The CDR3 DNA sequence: TGTGCCAGCAGTTATCAGGGAATAGATACGCAGTATTTT.

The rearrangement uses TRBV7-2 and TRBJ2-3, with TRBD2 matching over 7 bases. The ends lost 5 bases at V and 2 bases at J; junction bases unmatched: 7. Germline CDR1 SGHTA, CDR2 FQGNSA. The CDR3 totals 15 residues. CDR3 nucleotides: TGTGCCAGCAGCCCGGGACTACTCCCCACAGATACGCAGTATTTT. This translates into CASSPGLLPTDTQYF.

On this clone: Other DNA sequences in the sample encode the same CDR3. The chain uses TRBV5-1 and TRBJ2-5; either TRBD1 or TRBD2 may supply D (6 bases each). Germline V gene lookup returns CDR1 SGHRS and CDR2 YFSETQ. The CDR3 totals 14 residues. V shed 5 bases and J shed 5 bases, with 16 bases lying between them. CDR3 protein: CASSFGQGRETQYF. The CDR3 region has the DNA TGCGCCAGCAGTTTTGGGCAGGGGAGGGAGACCCAGTACTTC.

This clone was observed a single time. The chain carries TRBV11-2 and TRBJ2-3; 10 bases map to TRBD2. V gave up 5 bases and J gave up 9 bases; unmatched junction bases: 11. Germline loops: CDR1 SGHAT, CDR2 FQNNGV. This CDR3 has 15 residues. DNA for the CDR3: TGTGCCAGCAGCCCCCAAGCGGGAGGGCCAAGGACGCAGTATTTT. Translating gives CASSPQAGGPRTQYF.

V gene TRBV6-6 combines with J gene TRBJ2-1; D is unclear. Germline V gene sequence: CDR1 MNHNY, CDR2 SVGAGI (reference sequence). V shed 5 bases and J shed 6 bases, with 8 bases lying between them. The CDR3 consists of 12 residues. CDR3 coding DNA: TGTGCCAGCAGTACGAGAACCAATGAGCAGTTCTTC. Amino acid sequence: CASSTRTNEQFF.

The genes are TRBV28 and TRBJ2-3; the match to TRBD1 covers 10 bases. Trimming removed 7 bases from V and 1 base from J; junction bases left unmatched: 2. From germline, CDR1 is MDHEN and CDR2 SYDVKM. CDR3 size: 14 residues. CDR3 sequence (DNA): TGTGCCAGCACCGGGACAGGGGGCACAGATACGCAGTATTTT. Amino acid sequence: CASTGTGGTDTQYF.

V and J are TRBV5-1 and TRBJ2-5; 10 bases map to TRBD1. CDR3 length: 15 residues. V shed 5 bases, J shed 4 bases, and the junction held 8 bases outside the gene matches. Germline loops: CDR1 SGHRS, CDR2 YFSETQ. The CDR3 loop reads CASSSGQGGSETQYF. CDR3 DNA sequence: TGCGCCAGCAGTTCAGGACAGGGGGGTTCAGAGACCCAGTACTTC.

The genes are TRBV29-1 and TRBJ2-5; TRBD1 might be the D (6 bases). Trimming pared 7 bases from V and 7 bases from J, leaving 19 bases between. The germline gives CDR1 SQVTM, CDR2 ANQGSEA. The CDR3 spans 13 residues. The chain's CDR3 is CSGFTSGAATQYF. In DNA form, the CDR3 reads TGCAGCGGATTTACTTCAGGGGCGGCGACCCAGTACTTC. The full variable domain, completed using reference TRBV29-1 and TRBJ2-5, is SAVISQKPSRDICQRGTSLTIQCQVDSQVTMMFWYRQQPGQSLTLIATANQGSEATYESGFVIDKFPISRPNLTFSTLTVSNMSPEDSSIYLCSGFTSGAATQYFGPGTRLLVL.

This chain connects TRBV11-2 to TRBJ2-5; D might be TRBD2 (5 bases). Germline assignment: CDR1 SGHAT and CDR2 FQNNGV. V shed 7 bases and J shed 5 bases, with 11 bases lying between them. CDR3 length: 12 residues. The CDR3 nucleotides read TGTGCCAGCAAGGGAGAGGCGGAGACCCAGTACTTC. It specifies CASKGEAETQYF.

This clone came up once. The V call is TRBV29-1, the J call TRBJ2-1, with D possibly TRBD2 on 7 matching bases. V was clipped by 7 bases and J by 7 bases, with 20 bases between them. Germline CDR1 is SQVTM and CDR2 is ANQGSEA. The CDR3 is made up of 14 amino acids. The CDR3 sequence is CSAWGRERSNEQFF. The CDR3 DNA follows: TGCAGCGCTTGGGGGCGGGAGAGGTCAAATGAGCAGTTCTTC.

This chain's CDR3 is CAWSVHPTYEQYF. CDR3 nucleotides: TGTGCCTGGAGTGTACACCCGACCTACGAGCAGTACTTC. The chain is built from TRBV30 and TRBJ2-7, with D unclear. Trimming removed 0 bases from V and 2 bases from J, with 8 bases in between. This CDR3 is 13 amino acids long. Germline assignment: CDR1 GTSNPN and CDR2 SVGIG (reference sequence).

CDR3 DNA sequence: TGTGCCAGTAGTATGACTTGGGGGGCCACTGAAGCTTTCTTT. It is translated as CASSMTWGATEAFF. The chain is built from TRBV19 and TRBJ1-1; TRBD1 is a possible D gene (6 bases). Germline CDR1 reads LNHDA; CDR2 reads SQIVND (reference sequence). The CDR3 is 14 amino acids. Trimming shortened V by 3 bases and J by 4 bases, and 12 bases separated the two germline ends.

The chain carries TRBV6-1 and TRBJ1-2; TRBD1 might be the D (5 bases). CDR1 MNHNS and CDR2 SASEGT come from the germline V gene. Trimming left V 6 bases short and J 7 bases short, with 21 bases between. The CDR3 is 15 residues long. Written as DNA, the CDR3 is TGTGCCAGCAGCCCTCGGGACGGGCCTTCTCGTGGCTACACCTTC. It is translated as CASSPRDGPSRGYTF.

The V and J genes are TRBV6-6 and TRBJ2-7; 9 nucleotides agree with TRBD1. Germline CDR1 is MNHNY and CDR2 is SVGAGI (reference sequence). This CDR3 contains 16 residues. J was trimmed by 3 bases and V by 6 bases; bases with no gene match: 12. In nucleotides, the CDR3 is TGTGCCAGCAGCCCCTCCGGGACAGGGTACGGCTACGAGCAGTACTTC. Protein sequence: CASSPSGTGYGYEQYF.

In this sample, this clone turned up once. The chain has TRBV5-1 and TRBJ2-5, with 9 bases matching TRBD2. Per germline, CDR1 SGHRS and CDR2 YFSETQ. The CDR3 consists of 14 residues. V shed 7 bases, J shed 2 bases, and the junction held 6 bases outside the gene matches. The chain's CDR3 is CASSVAGVQETQYF. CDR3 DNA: TGCGCCAGCTCAGTAGCGGGAGTACAAGAGACCCAGTACTTC.

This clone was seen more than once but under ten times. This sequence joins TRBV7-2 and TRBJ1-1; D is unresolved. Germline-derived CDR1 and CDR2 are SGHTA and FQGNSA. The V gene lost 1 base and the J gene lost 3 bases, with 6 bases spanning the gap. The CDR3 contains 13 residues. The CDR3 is CASSLGGDTEAFF. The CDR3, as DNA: TGTGCCAGCAGCTTAGGGGGAGACACTGAAGCTTTCTTT.

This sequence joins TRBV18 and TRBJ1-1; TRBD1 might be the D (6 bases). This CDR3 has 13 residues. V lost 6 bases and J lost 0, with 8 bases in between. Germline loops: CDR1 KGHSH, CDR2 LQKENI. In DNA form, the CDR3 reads TGTGCCAGCTCCACAGGGTTGAACACTGAAGCTTTCTTT. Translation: CASSTGLNTEAFF.

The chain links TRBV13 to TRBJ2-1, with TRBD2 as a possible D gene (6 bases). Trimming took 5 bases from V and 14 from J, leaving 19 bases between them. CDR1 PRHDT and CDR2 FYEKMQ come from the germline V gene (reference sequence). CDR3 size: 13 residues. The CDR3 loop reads CASSPWDSRGKFF. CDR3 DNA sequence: TGTGCCAGCAGCCCTTGGGACTCCCGGGGGAAGTTCTTC.

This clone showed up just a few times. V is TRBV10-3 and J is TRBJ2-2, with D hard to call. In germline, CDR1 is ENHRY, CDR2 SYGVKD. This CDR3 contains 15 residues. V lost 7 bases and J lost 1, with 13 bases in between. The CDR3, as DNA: TGTGCCATCAAGGGTGGCAGTGAGAACACCGGGGAGCTGTTTTTT. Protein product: CAIKGGSENTGELFF.

The CDR3 DNA follows: TGTGCCAGCAGCTTGGGTTCCGGACTGGGCGGTGAGCAGTTCTTC. Translated, it gives CASSLGSGLGGEQFF. The chain is built from TRBV5-4 and TRBJ2-1; tentatively, D is TRBD2 (5 bases). This CDR3 comprises 15 residues. Trimming removed 0 bases from V and 9 bases from J, with 16 bases in between. Looked up from germline, CDR1 is SGHNT and CDR2 is YYREEE (reference sequence). The full variable domain, with the rest looked up from reference TRBV5-4 and TRBJ2-1, is ETGVTQSPTHLIKTRGQQVTLRCSSQSGHNTVSWYQQALGQGPQFIFQYYREEENGRGNFPPRFSGLQFPNYSSELNVNALELDDSALYLCASSLGSGLGGEQFFGPGTRLTVL.